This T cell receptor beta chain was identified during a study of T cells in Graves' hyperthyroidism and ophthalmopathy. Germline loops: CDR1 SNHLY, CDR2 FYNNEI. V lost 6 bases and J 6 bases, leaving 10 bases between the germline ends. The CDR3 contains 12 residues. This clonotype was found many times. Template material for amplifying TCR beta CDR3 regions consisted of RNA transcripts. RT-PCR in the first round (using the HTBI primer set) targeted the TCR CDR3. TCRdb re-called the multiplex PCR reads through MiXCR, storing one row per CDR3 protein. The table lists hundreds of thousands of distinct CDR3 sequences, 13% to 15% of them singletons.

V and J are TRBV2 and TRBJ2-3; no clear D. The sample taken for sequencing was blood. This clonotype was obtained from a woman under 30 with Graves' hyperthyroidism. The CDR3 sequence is CASRAVGDTQYF. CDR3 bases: TGTGCCAGCAGGGCAGTCGGCGATACGCAGTATTTT.